One sample yielded the 19 T cell receptor beta chains listed below, sequenced in a study of blood T cell repertoires in COVID-19. Clones were read by immunoSEQ multiplex PCR, and TCRdb kept only the in-frame ones, dropping some. The table includes about 200,000 clones, about 90% detected once. Material: peripheral blood. The receptors derive from a young man with active or convalescent COVID-19.

The CDR3 protein is CASSLAQGGLMGETQYF. The CDR3 DNA reads TGTGCCAGCAGCTTAGCGCAGGGTGGTTTGATGGGAGAGACCCAGTACTTC. The rearrangement uses TRBV5-5 and TRBJ2-5; a possible D gene is TRBD1 (5 bases). CDR3 length: 17 residues. V lost 2 bases and J lost 4, with 21 bases in between. Germline CDR1 reads SGHKS; CDR2 reads YYEKEE (reference sequence).

The chain combines TRBV6-1 with TRBJ1-2; D is unclear. The ends were cut back, 2 bases at V and 4 bases at J, with 14 bases in the middle. The germline gives CDR1 MNHNS, CDR2 SASEGT. The CDR3 is 15 residues long. The CDR3 bases are TGTGCCAGCAGTGAAAGGGTCGGGAGTCTCTATGGCTACACCTTC. Translating it yields CASSERVGSLYGYTF.

The chain combines TRBV5-1 with TRBJ2-1; TRBD2 agrees at 7 bases. J lost 3 bases, V lost 4 bases, and 7 bases had no gene match. Germline assignment: CDR1 SGHRS and CDR2 YFSETQ. The CDR3 is 15 amino acids. This chain's CDR3 is CASSPGEGHYNEQFF. The CDR3 region has the DNA TGCGCCAGCAGCCCGGGGGAGGGTCACTACAATGAGCAGTTCTTC.

The chain joins TRBV4-2 to TRBJ1-1; TRBD1 aligns across 9 bases. The CDR3 contains 16 residues. Germline CDR1 is LGHNA and CDR2 is YNFKEQ. Trimming removed 3 bases from V and 3 bases from J; junction bases left unmatched: 8. The CDR3 region is CASSHFSGTGYTEAFF. The CDR3 DNA follows: TGTGCCAGCAGCCACTTTTCCGGGACAGGGTACACTGAAGCTTTCTTT.

The gene calls are TRBV20-1 and TRBJ2-1; a possible D gene is TRBD2 (5 bases). V was clipped by 3 bases and J by 0 bases, with 9 bases between them. CDR1 and CDR2 (germline): DFQATT, SNEGSKA (reference sequence). The CDR3 runs 14 residues. The CDR3 nucleotides are TGCAGTGCTAGTCGCGGGCCCTCCTACAATGAGCAGTTCTTC. It is translated as CSASRGPSYNEQFF.

This clone occurred a few times. The V and J genes are TRBV25-1 and TRBJ1-2, with 9 nucleotides matching TRBD1. V lost 0 bases to trimming and J lost 6 bases; unmatched junction nucleotides: 5. Germline CDR1 reads MGHDK; CDR2 reads SYGVNS. This CDR3 comprises 15 residues. In DNA, the CDR3 is TGTGCCAGCAGTGAATACTACAGGGGGCGCGATGGCTACACCTTC. Translation: CASSEYYRGRDGYTF.

The chain has TRBV5-4 and TRBJ2-5; 8 bases fit TRBD2. Germline-derived CDR1 and CDR2 are SGHNT and YYREEE (reference sequence). The CDR3 runs to 15 residues. The V and J ends lost 2 bases and 0 bases, in that order; junction bases with no gene match: 3. The CDR3 DNA sequence: TGTGCCAGCAGCTTAGCGGGGGAATACCAAGAGACCCAGTACTTC. Translation: CASSLAGEYQETQYF.

V gene TRBV27 combines with J gene TRBJ1-2, with D maybe TRBD1 (5 bases). This CDR3 comprises 14 residues. V was clipped by 5 bases and J by 4 bases, with 14 bases between them. Germline CDR1 MNHEY, CDR2 SMNVEV (reference sequence). CDR3 nucleotide sequence: TGTGCCAGCAGTCGTGGTGACAGTTTCTATGGCTACACCTTC. Translation gives CASSRGDSFYGYTF.

The chain carries TRBV6-1 and TRBJ1-6, with 7 nucleotides matching TRBD1. This CDR3 spans 15 amino acids. Germline lookup yields CDR1 MNHNS and CDR2 SASEGT. V lost 0 bases to trimming and J lost 15 bases; unmatched junction nucleotides: 11. In DNA form, the CDR3 reads TGTGCCAGCAGTGAAGCATCAGACAGGGCCGCTTTCCTCCACTTT. Its translation: CASSEASDRAAFLHF.

The chain couples TRBV6-5 to TRBJ2-1, with a possible D match to TRBD2 (6 bases). The germline V gene has CDR1 MNHEY and CDR2 SVGAGI. The CDR3 spans 15 residues. Trimming stripped 7 bases from V and 7 bases from J, with 20 bases between. CDR3 residues: CASTVAETMLNEQFF. The CDR3 DNA reads as TGTGCCAGCACCGTAGCGGAGACGATGTTGAATGAGCAGTTCTTC.

V and J are TRBV7-2 and TRBJ2-5; no definite D call. Germline values: CDR1 SGHTA, CDR2 FQGNSA. The CDR3 is 14 residues long. The ends were cut back, 1 base at V and 9 bases at J, with 15 bases in the middle. The CDR3 protein is CASSLELTSLAQYF. In DNA form, the CDR3 reads TGTGCCAGCAGCTTAGAATTGACCTCCCTAGCCCAGTACTTC.

The chain has TRBV7-9 and TRBJ1-1, with D hard to call. Germline lookup yields CDR1 SEHNR and CDR2 FQNEAQ (reference sequence). This CDR3 has 11 residues. V lost 3 bases and J lost 8, with 7 bases in between. In DNA, the CDR3 is TGTGCCAGCAGCTTTACAGAAGAAGCTTTCTTT. This translates into CASSFTEEAFF. Full variable domain (remainder filled in from reference TRBV7-9 and TRBJ1-1): DTGVSQNPRHKITKRGQNVTFRCDPISEHNRLYWYRQTLGQGPEFLTYFQNEAQLEKSRLLSDRFSAERPKGSFSTLEIQRTEQGDSAMYLCASSFTEEAFFGQGTRLTVV.

This sequence joins TRBV11-2 and TRBJ1-3; D is undetermined. The CDR3 length is 14 residues. V dropped 5 bases and J dropped 4 bases, with 12 bases sitting between them. Germline V gene data show CDR1 as SGHAT and CDR2 as FQNNGV. The CDR3 region has the DNA TGTGCCAGCAGCCTATCATCTCCGGGAAACACCATATATTTT. Translated: CASSLSSPGNTIYF.

V gene TRBV5-1 combines with J gene TRBJ2-1, with 11 positions matching TRBD1. The CDR3 contains 13 residues. J gave up 9 bases and V 5 bases, and 4 bases lay outside the gene matches. CDR1 and CDR2 (germline): SGHRS, YFSETQ. CDR3 residues: CASSRGQGGEQFF. The CDR3 region has the DNA TGCGCCAGCAGTAGGGGACAGGGGGGTGAGCAGTTCTTC.

The rearrangement uses TRBV4-1 and TRBJ2-1; maybe TRBD2 (5 bases). Trimming stripped 1 base from V and 12 bases from J, with 13 bases between. Germline V gives CDR1 MGHRA, CDR2 YSYEKL. CDR3 length: 13 residues. This CDR3 is CASSQGTGGLQFF. The CDR3, as DNA: TGCGCCAGCAGCCAAGGCACTGGCGGGCTGCAGTTCTTC.

The chain employs TRBV5-6 and TRBJ1-1, with D possibly being TRBD1 (5 bases). The CDR3 covers 14 residues. Per germline, CDR1 SGHDT and CDR2 YYEEEE. V was pared by 4 bases and J by 4 bases, with 14 bases between. CDR3 in amino acids: CASSRIRGGTEAFF. CDR3 bases: TGTGCCAGCAGCCGAATAAGGGGTGGCACTGAAGCTTTCTTT.

The chain links TRBV29-1 to TRBJ1-1; a weak D match, TRBD1 (6 bases). CDR1 and CDR2 from the germline V gene are SQVTM and ANQGSEA. Deletions cut 6 bases from V and 10 bases from J, with 18 bases between. The CDR3 has 12 amino acids. CDR3 loop: CSVQGPGALAFF. In DNA form, the CDR3 reads TGCAGCGTACAGGGACCCGGCGCTTTAGCTTTCTTT.

The rearrangement joins TRBV29-1 to TRBJ1-1; the D is unclear. Trimming took off 4 bases at V and 4 bases at J, with 13 bases between the two ends. The CDR3 covers 13 residues. CDR1 and CDR2 from the germline V gene are SQVTM and ANQGSEA. This CDR3 is CSVGEGSGTEAFF. CDR3 nucleotides: TGCAGCGTTGGGGAGGGATCGGGCACTGAAGCTTTCTTT.

Concerning this clone itself: Other DNA sequences from this sample encode an identical CDR3 as well. V and J are TRBV6-5 and TRBJ2-5; D is uncertain. The germline gives CDR1 MNHEY, CDR2 SVGAGI. V lost 3 bases, J lost 5 bases, and 13 bases lay in between. The length of the CDR3 is 14 residues. CDR3: CASSYGAGPETQYF. The CDR3 DNA reads as TGTGCCAGCAGTTATGGCGCAGGTCCCGAGACCCAGTACTTC.